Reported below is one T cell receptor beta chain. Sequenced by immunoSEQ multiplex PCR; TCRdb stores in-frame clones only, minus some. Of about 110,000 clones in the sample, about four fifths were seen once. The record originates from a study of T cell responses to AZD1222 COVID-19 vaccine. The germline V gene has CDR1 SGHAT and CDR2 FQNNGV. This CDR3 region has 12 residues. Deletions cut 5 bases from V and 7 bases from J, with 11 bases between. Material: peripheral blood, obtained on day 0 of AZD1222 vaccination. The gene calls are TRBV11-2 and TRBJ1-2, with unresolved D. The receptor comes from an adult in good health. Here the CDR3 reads CASSRLSGGYTF. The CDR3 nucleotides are TGTGCCAGCAGCCGATTAAGTGGTGGCTACACCTTC.